This TCR beta chain was recorded in a study of blood T cell repertoires in COVID-19. The overall study: Researchers got acute and convalescent COVID-19 samples from the United States, Italy and Spain.

Some clones are missing from TCRdb's copy, which holds only in-frame ones; the method was immunoSEQ multiplex PCR. Seen here are 95,000 to 100,000 clones, almost 95% observed once, and the top ten hold around 5%. The CDR3 consists of 15 residues. J was trimmed by 2 bases and V by 8 bases; bases with no gene match: 5. The germline gives CDR1 SNHLY, CDR2 FYNNEI. The V call is TRBV2, the J call TRBJ2-1, with TRBD2 identical over 11 bases. The TCR comes from a man aged 50-59 years with active COVID-19. The sequenced material came from peripheral blood. The CDR3 DNA is TGTGCCAGCTCAGGACTAGCGGGTCCCTACAATGAGCAGTTCTTC. Protein product: CASSGLAGPYNEQFF.